These 18 T cell receptor beta chains came from one sample sequenced in a study of T cell changes during pregnancy in multiple sclerosis. The table came from immunoSEQ multiplex PCR; TCRdb's copy has only in-frame clones and leaves some out. The sample lists about 44,000 clones, 85% to 90% occurring once. The sample consisted of CD4+ T cells from peripheral blood mononuclear cells, taken in the first trimester of pregnancy. These receptor sequences come from a female donor with multiple sclerosis, enrolled in a pregnancy study.

The chain joins TRBV9 to TRBJ2-2; D remains unclear. Trimming took 0 bases from V and 6 from J, leaving 3 bases between them. The CDR3 runs to 12 residues. Germline CDR1 SGDLS, CDR2 YYNGEE. As DNA, the CDR3 is TGTGCCAGCAGCGTAGCAGCCGGGGAGCTGTTTTTT. Residues: CASSVAAGELFF.

The gene calls are TRBV10-3 and TRBJ2-7; 9 bases are a match to TRBD1. The V gene end was trimmed by 8 bases and the J gene end by 4 bases; junction bases not matched to a gene: 9. CDR1 and CDR2 from the germline V gene are ENHRY and SYGVKD. This CDR3 contains 14 residues. The CDR3 spells CAIWAGTGRYEQYF. The CDR3, as DNA: TGTGCCATCTGGGCCGGGACAGGGAGGTACGAGCAGTACTTC.

The chain has TRBV19 and TRBJ1-1; D ambiguous. CDR1 and CDR2 from the germline V gene are LNHDA and SQIVND (reference sequence). This CDR3 contains 11 residues. The V gene lost 5 bases and the J gene lost 4 bases, with 5 bases spanning the gap. The DNA of the CDR3 is TGTGCCAGTAGTCGGAGCACTGAAGCTTTCTTT. As protein: CASSRSTEAFF.

The chain is built from TRBV27 and TRBJ2-1; tentatively, D is TRBD2 (5 bases). V gave up 6 bases and J gave up 10 bases, with 19 bases separating them. This CDR3 region has 14 residues. Germline CDR1 MNHEY, CDR2 SMNVEV (reference sequence). CDR3 loop: CASSYTPRGSEQFF. CDR3 in DNA: TGTGCCAGCAGCTACACGCCTCGGGGTTCGGAGCAGTTCTTC.

The CDR3 DNA reads TGTGCCAGTAGTATGTCTGCTAACTATGGCTACACCTTC. This gives the protein CASSMSANYGYTF. V usage is TRBV19 and J usage is TRBJ1-2; D gene uncertain. The CDR3 runs to 13 residues. The germline gives CDR1 LNHDA, CDR2 SQIVND (reference sequence). The V end was cut by 3 bases, the J end by 0 bases, with 5 bases between.

The CDR3 DNA is TGTGCCAGCAGCCCAACCGGAGGGGTCGGAAATCAGCCCCAGCATTTT. Its protein is CASSPTGGVGNQPQHF. The V and J genes are TRBV5-5 and TRBJ1-5; possible D gene TRBD1, 5 bases. V lost 4 bases, J lost 4 bases, and 18 bases lay in between. Germline values: CDR1 SGHKS, CDR2 YYEKEE (reference sequence). The CDR3 length is 16 residues.

V and J are TRBV27 and TRBJ1-1; TRBD1 aligns across 7 bases. V lost 6 bases and J lost 0; bases outside the gene matches: 4. CDR1 and CDR2 from the germline V gene are MNHEY and SMNVEV (reference sequence). The CDR3 contains 14 residues. The CDR3 spells CASSKGQMNTEAFF. CDR3 DNA sequence: TGTGCCAGCAGCAAGGGACAGATGAACACTGAAGCTTTCTTT.

The chain uses TRBV19 and TRBJ2-2; weak D call: TRBD1 (6 bases). The CDR3 contains 16 residues. The V gene lost 6 bases and the J gene lost 0 bases, with 14 bases spanning the gap. Per germline, CDR1 LNHDA and CDR2 SQIVND (reference sequence). The CDR3, as DNA: TGTGCCAGTAGGAGAGACGGACAGTCGAACACCGGGGAGCTGTTTTTT. This translates into CASRRDGQSNTGELFF.

This clone was seen a single time. V gene TRBV7-6 combines with J gene TRBJ1-1; D perhaps matches TRBD1 (5 bases). Trimming took off 5 bases at V and 3 bases at J, with 10 bases between the two ends. Germline V lookup: CDR1 SGHVS, CDR2 FNYEAQ. The CDR3 spans 13 residues. In DNA, the CDR3 is TGTGCCAGCAGCGACCAGGGATACACTGAAGCTTTCTTT. Translation gives CASSDQGYTEAFF.

The chain recombines TRBV5-1 with TRBJ1-1, with 7 bases matching TRBD1. Losses at the gene ends were 5 bases for V and 7 bases for J; bases not matched to a gene: 14. Germline CDR1 and CDR2: SGHRS and YFSETQ. This CDR3 spans 15 amino acids. This chain's CDR3 is CASRAGQAHEGEAFF. In DNA form, the CDR3 reads TGCGCCAGCAGGGCCGGACAGGCCCATGAGGGTGAAGCTTTCTTT.

This chain joins TRBV19 and TRBJ2-2; no reliable D call. Trimming removed 5 bases at V and 4 bases at J, with 14 bases between. Germline V gene data show CDR1 as LNHDA and CDR2 as SQIVND (reference sequence). CDR3 length: 15 residues. DNA of the CDR3: TGTGCCAGTAGTTTATTAATGGGCCTCACCGGGGAGCTGTTTTTT. Its translation: CASSLLMGLTGELFF.

This chain links TRBV7-2 with TRBJ2-3, with 11 bases matching TRBD2. The germline V gene encodes CDR1 SGHTA and CDR2 FQGNSA. The CDR3 consists of 15 residues. V shed 2 bases and J 6 bases; nucleotides not matched to a gene: 4. In DNA form, the CDR3 reads TGTGCCAGCAGCTTAACTAGCGGGAGATCGGATACGCAGTATTTT. Translation gives CASSLTSGRSDTQYF.

The CDR3 reads CASSWGGLMNTEAFF. The CDR3 nucleotides read TGTGCCAGCAGCTGGGGGGGGCTGATGAACACTGAAGCTTTCTTT. The V gene is TRBV7-9, the J gene TRBJ1-1, with D perhaps matching TRBD1 (6 bases). The germline CDR1 and CDR2 sequences are SEHNR and FQNEAQ (reference sequence). This CDR3 region has 15 residues. The germline V and J ends were trimmed by 4 bases and 0 bases, with 12 bases remaining between them.

The chain carries TRBV27 and TRBJ1-1; 9 bases match TRBD1. In germline, CDR1 is MNHEY, CDR2 SMNVEV (reference sequence). With 2 bases clipped from V and 1 base from J, the junction kept 8 bases outside the gene matches. The CDR3 spans 17 residues. The CDR3 sequence: CASSLPKSTGGNTEAFF. CDR3 in DNA: TGTGCCAGCAGTTTACCGAAATCGACAGGGGGGAACACTGAAGCTTTCTTT.

The chain uses TRBV7-3 and TRBJ2-7; possible D gene TRBD1, 6 bases. Trimming removed 2 bases from V and 2 bases from J, with 13 bases in between. This CDR3 has 15 amino acids. Germline V gives CDR1 SGHTA, CDR2 FQGTGA. The CDR3 sequence is CASSLQTGSTYEQYF. The CDR3 DNA reads as TGTGCCAGCAGCTTACAAACAGGGTCCACCTACGAGCAGTACTTC. Full variable domain (missing parts from reference TRBV7-3 and TRBJ2-7): GAGVSQTPSNKVTEKGKYVELRCDPISGHTALYWYRQSLGQGPEFLIYFQGTGAADDSGLPNDRFFAVRPEGSVSTLKIQRTERGDSAVYLCASSLQTGSTYEQYFGPGTRLTVT.

The CDR3 DNA reads as TGTGCCAGCAGCTTGATGGCAAGCTACGAGCAGTACTTC. It codes for CASSLMASYEQYF. The rearrangement links TRBV5-6 to TRBJ2-7, with no clear D. CDR3 length: 13 residues. The germline gives CDR1 SGHDT, CDR2 YYEEEE. Trimming shortened V by 1 base and J by 3 bases, and 8 bases separated the two germline ends. The entire variable domain, with the rest obtained from reference TRBV5-6 and TRBJ2-7, is as follows: DAGVTQSPTHLIKTRGQQVTLRCSPKSGHDTVSWYQQALGQGPQFIFQYYEEEERQRGNFPDRFSGHQFPNYSSELNVNALLLGDSALYLCASSLMASYEQYFGPGTRLTVT.

The chain carries TRBV15 and TRBJ2-3, with a tentative D call TRBD2 (6 bases). Per the germline V gene, CDR1 is LNHNV and CDR2 is YYDKDF (reference sequence). V was trimmed by 0 bases and J by 1 base, leaving 11 bases between them. The length of the CDR3 is 16 residues. In DNA, the CDR3 is TGTGCCACCAGCAGAGATGGCGGAGGGGGCACAGATACGCAGTATTTT. Translating it yields CATSRDGGGGTDTQYF.

The V call is TRBV9, the J call TRBJ2-2; TRBD1 agrees at 9 bases. CDR1 is SGDLS and CDR2 is YYNGEE in the germline V gene. J gave up 5 bases and V 4 bases, and 12 bases lay outside the gene matches. CDR3 length: 17 amino acids. Here the CDR3 DNA reads TGTGCCAGCAGCCCAAGTACAGGGGGCAGGTCGACCGGGGAGCTGTTTTTT. Its protein is CASSPSTGGRSTGELFF.